These T cell receptor beta chains were read from a single sample in a study of blood T cell repertoires in COVID-19. Assay: immunoSEQ multiplex PCR; the TCRdb copy retains only in-frame clones and omits some. The table has fewer than 80,000 clones, 80% to 95% seen once. The sample comprised peripheral blood. The origin of the receptors is a human donor in a cohort sampled during active COVID-19. The CDR3 runs from the conserved cysteine through the conserved F or W. Fields, in order: D gene, V gene, clone size, J gene, CDR3 protein, CDR3 DNA. D genes are given only for firm matches. Size is omitted from some rows. Given values are once, few, many or a class for expanded clones.

>NA|TRBV5-1|NA|TRBJ2-7
CASSLEGAGAIYEQYF
TGCGCCAGCAGCCTGGAGGGCGCAGGGGCTATCTACGAGCAGTACTTC
>TRBD1|TRBV6-5|once|TRBJ2-5
CASKPPGQGPGTQYF
TGTGCCAGCAAACCCCCGGGACAGGGCCCAGGAACCCAGTACTTC
>TRBD1|TRBV5-6|NA|TRBJ1-3
CASSDRGRNTIYF
TGTGCCAGCAGCGACAGGGGAAGAAACACCATATATTTT
>NA|TRBV7-2|few|TRBJ1-5
CASSLAPGVNQPQHF
TGTGCCAGCAGCTTAGCCCCCGGGGTAAATCAGCCCCAGCATTTT
>NA|TRBV7-8|NA|TRBJ2-1
CASSLAGGPYNEQFF
TGTGCCAGCAGCTTAGCGGGGGGACCTTACAATGAGCAGTTCTTC
>TRBD1|TRBV27|NA|TRBJ1-5
CASGYGGGGNQPQHF
TGTGCCAGCGGATATGGAGGGGGCGGCAATCAGCCCCAGCATTTT
>NA|TRBV24-1|NA|TRBJ1-5
CATSSASNSNQPQHF
TGTGCCACCAGTTCCGCGTCGAATAGCAATCAGCCCCAGCATTTT
>NA|TRBV10-3|NA|TRBJ2-3
CAISEAQYTDTQYF
TGTGCCATCAGTGAAGCACAGTACACAGATACGCAGTATTTT
>TRBD2|TRBV7-2|few|TRBJ2-2
CASRRDLAGVSGELFF
TGTGCCAGCAGGAGAGACTTAGCGGGAGTTAGCGGGGAGCTGTTTTTT
>TRBD2|TRBV27|NA|TRBJ2-1
CASTHSGNSYNEQFF
TGTGCCAGCACCCATAGCGGGAACTCCTACAATGAGCAGTTCTTC
>TRBD1|TRBV6-1|few|TRBJ1-2
CASSEGTGNYGYTF
TGTGCCAGCAGTGAGGGGACAGGGAACTATGGCTACACCTTC
>TRBD1|TRBV7-3|NA|TRBJ2-1
CASSSQQGVEQFF
TGTGCCAGCAGCTCCCAGCAGGGGGTCGAGCAGTTCTTC
>NA|TRBV19|NA|TRBJ1-1
CASNAGRGTEAFF
TGTGCCAGTAACGCGGGCCGGGGCACTGAAGCTTTCTTT
>TRBD1|TRBV30|NA|TRBJ2-2
CAWTPQGAGELFF
TGTGCCTGGACCCCTCAGGGGGCCGGGGAGCTGTTTTTT
>TRBD2|TRBV7-3|NA|TRBJ2-5
CASSSTSGETQYF
TGTGCCAGCAGCTCGACTAGCGGAGAGACCCAGTACTTC
>NA|TRBV18|NA|TRBJ2-3
CASSSRQTSTDTQYF
TGTGCCAGCTCATCCCGACAGACTAGCACAGATACGCAGTATTTT
>NA|TRBV5-6|NA|TRBJ1-5
CASSKRFTGGGQPQHF
TGTGCCAGCAGTAAAAGATTTACGGGGGGAGGACAGCCCCAGCATTTT
>NA|TRBV11-2|NA|TRBJ2-1
CATSPRLSAYNEQFF
TGTGCCACCTCCCCCCGACTGTCCGCCTACAATGAGCAGTTCTTC
>TRBD2|TRBV7-2|NA|TRBJ2-7
CASSSSSGGPSEQYF
TGTGCCAGCAGCTCGTCTAGCGGGGGCCCCAGCGAGCAGTACTTC
>TRBD1|TRBV28|NA|TRBJ1-5
CASSLRGPGQGAGQPQHF
TGTGCCAGCAGTCTTAGGGGACCGGGACAGGGGGCCGGTCAGCCCCAGCATTTT
>TRBD2|TRBV27|few|TRBJ2-1
CASTPSGGFTYNEQFF
TGTGCCAGCACCCCAAGCGGGGGGTTTACCTACAATGAGCAGTTCTTC
>TRBD2|TRBV4-1|NA|TRBJ2-2
CASSQGGLAGVGTGELFF
TGCGCCAGCAGCCAAGGGGGACTAGCGGGGGTCGGCACCGGGGAGCTGTTTTTT
>TRBD1|TRBV6-6|NA|TRBJ2-1
CASSPGTGIVNEQFF
TGTGCCAGCAGTCCCGGGACAGGGATAGTGAATGAGCAGTTCTTC
>TRBD1|TRBV7-9|once|TRBJ1-2
CASSRATGGYTF
TGTGCCAGCAGCCGAGCGACAGGGGGCTACACCTTC
>NA|TRBV5-1|once|TRBJ2-2
CASSLRDIGNTGELFF
TGCGCCAGCAGCTTACGGGACATAGGGAACACCGGGGAGCTGTTTTTT
>NA|TRBV15|NA|TRBJ2-7
CATSLSGTTYEQYF
TGTGCCACCAGCCTATCCGGGACAACCTACGAGCAGTACTTC
>NA|TRBV4-2|few|TRBJ2-1
CASSLGGGRYNEQFF
TGTGCCAGCAGCCTAGGGGGGGGCCGCTACAATGAGCAGTTCTTC
>NA|TRBV7-3|NA|TRBJ2-1
CASSLNSVVYNEQFF
TGTGCCAGCAGCTTAAATAGTGTCGTCTACAATGAGCAGTTCTTC
>TRBD2|TRBV19|NA|TRBJ2-1
CASTGGYYNEQFF
TGTGCCAGTACGGGAGGGTACTACAATGAGCAGTTCTTC
>NA|TRBV6-1|NA|TRBJ1-2
CASSEAIQGGYGYTF
TGTGCCAGCAGTGAAGCTATCCAGGGCGGCTATGGCTACACCTTC
>NA|TRBV5-4|NA|TRBJ1-1
CASSHLITGKNTEAFF
TGTGCCAGCAGCCACCTTATCACAGGGAAGAACACTGAAGCTTTCTTT
>NA|TRBV18|NA|TRBJ2-3
CASSPARGSTDTQYF
TGTGCCAGCTCACCAGCCCGGGGGAGCACAGATACGCAGTATTTT
>NA|TRBV7-2|NA|TRBJ1-1
CASSSEMNTEAFF
TGTGCCAGCAGCTCAGAAATGAACACTGAAGCTTTCTTT
>NA|TRBV5-4|NA|TRBJ1-3
CASSLDPGVSGNTIYF
TGTGCCAGCAGCTTGGACCCAGGGGTTTCGGGAAACACCATATATTTT
>TRBD2|TRBV9|once|TRBJ2-7
CASSVAGGPSYEQYF
TGTGCCAGCAGCGTAGCGGGAGGGCCCTCTTACGAGCAGTACTTC
>NA|TRBV11-3|NA|TRBJ1-5
CASSLDPWRSSNQPQHF
TGTGCCAGCAGCTTAGATCCTTGGAGGAGTAGCAATCAGCCCCAGCATTTT
>NA|TRBV5-5|NA|TRBJ1-5
CASSLEGAGNQPQHF
TGTGCCAGCAGCTTGGAAGGGGCGGGCAATCAGCCCCAGCATTTT
>NA|TRBV30|once|TRBJ1-3
CAWSLGGDGNTIYF
TGTGCCTGGAGTCTAGGAGGAGACGGAAACACCATATATTTT
>TRBD1|TRBV4-1|NA|TRBJ1-2
CASSQESGGTGGVNGYTF
TGCGCCAGCAGCCAAGAATCGGGCGGGACAGGGGGCGTAAATGGCTACACCTTC
>TRBD1|TRBV7-8|NA|TRBJ2-2
CASSWGQGAVGELFF
TGTGCCAGCAGCTGGGGACAGGGGGCGGTCGGGGAGCTGTTTTTT
>NA|TRBV19|NA|TRBJ1-1
CASTQGWGTEAFF
TGTGCCAGTACCCAGGGATGGGGCACTGAAGCTTTCTTT
>NA|TRBV4-1|NA|TRBJ2-7
CASSQGFGHSYEQYF
TGCGCCAGCAGCCAAGGGTTCGGTCACTCCTACGAGCAGTACTTC
>TRBD2|TRBV13|NA|TRBJ2-7
CASSSNSGGPRSGEAYEQYF
TGTGCCAGCAGCTCCAACTCGGGAGGGCCCCGGTCTGGTGAGGCCTACGAGCAGTACTTC
>TRBD2|TRBV5-1|NA|TRBJ2-1
CASSSLVGGSGGEQFF
TGCGCCAGCAGCAGCCTGGTGGGCGGCAGCGGGGGTGAGCAGTTCTTC
>TRBD1|TRBV11-2|NA|TRBJ1-4
CASSSTGGAGEKLFF
TGTGCCAGCAGCTCCACAGGGGGCGCGGGTGAAAAACTGTTTTTT
>TRBD1|TRBV15|once|TRBJ2-7
CATSVGTGRYEQYF
TGTGCCACCAGCGTCGGGACAGGTCGTTACGAGCAGTACTTC
>NA|TRBV5-1|NA|TRBJ1-4
CASSEGRIATNEKLFF
TGCGCCAGCAGCGAAGGCAGGATTGCAACTAATGAAAAACTGTTTTTT
>NA|TRBV7-8|once|TRBJ2-1
CASSLGGGYEQFF
TGTGCCAGCAGCTTGGGAGGGGGGTATGAGCAGTTCTTC